Listed below are T cell receptor beta chains from one sample, sequenced in a study of HIV-infected patients and healthy controls. Using its own MiXCR run on the 5' RACE reads, TCRdb lists one record per CDR3 protein. The sample holds approximately 8,000 distinct CDR3 sequences, 9% to 10% seen once. This material consisted of blood, taken before antiretroviral therapy. The receptors originated from an adult with HIV infection. CDR3s include the opening cysteine and the closing phenylalanine or tryptophan. The D gene is left open where the match is weak. Rows may omit the clone size; those that give it use once, few, many or a size class.

J	D	V	size	DNA	CDR3
TRBJ2-3	.	TRBV29-1	many	TGCAGCGTTGAAGCGGGGGCGGGAGATACGCAGTATTTT	CSVEAGAGDTQYF
TRBJ2-2	TRBD2	TRBV5-1	many	TGCGCCAGCAGCGGGGGGACTAGCGGGACCGGGGAGCTGTTTTTT	CASSGGTSGTGELFF
TRBJ2-3	.	TRBV18	.	TGTGCCAGCTCATATGCCGGGGTTAGCACAGATACGCAGTATTTT	CASSYAGVSTDTQYF
TRBJ2-1	.	TRBV6-6	many	TGTGCCAGCAGTTTAGGTCCGGCCTACAATGAGCAGTTCTTC	CASSLGPAYNEQFF
TRBJ2-5	TRBD1	TRBV7-8	many	TGTGCCACCAGAAGAAGGACAGGTGTGAGGGAGACCCAGTACTTC	CATRRRTGVRETQYF
TRBJ1-4	.	TRBV7-9	many	TGTGCCAGCAGTCCCCGACGGACAGATAATGAAAAACTGTTTTTT	CASSPRRTDNEKLFF
TRBJ2-1	.	TRBV5-1	many	TGCGCCAGCAGCTTGAACAATGAGCAGTTCTTC	CASSLNNEQFF
TRBJ1-1	.	TRBV7-2	many	TGTGCCAGCAACCGAGAGGGGCTGCGGGAAACTGAAGCTTTCTTT	CASNREGLRETEAFF
TRBJ2-4	.	TRBV4-2	many	TGTGCCAGCAGCCCTTGTCCAGTGAGGCTAGCCAAAAACATTCAGTACTTC	CASSPCPVRLAKNIQYF
TRBJ2-7	TRBD1	TRBV25-1	many	TGTGCCAGCAGTGGGACAGGGTTGTACGAGCAGTACTTC	CASSGTGLYEQYF
TRBJ2-2	.	TRBV4-1	medium-sized	TGCGCCAGCAGCCAAGATGGGCAGGGTCGGACCGGGGAGCTGTTTTTT	CASSQDGQGRTGELFF
TRBJ2-5	TRBD2	TRBV24-1	many	TGTGCCACCAGTGATTTTTCAGGGGGACTAGCGGGAGAATACCAAGAGACCCAGTACTTC	CATSDFSGGLAGEYQETQYF
TRBJ2-1	TRBD1	TRBV28	many	TGTGCCAGCAGCCCCCCCTCGGGACAGGGTTACAATGAGCAGTTCTTC	CASSPPSGQGYNEQFF
TRBJ2-3	.	TRBV4-1	many	TGCGCCAGCAGCCAATATGGCTCAGATACGCAGTATTTT	CASSQYGSDTQYF
TRBJ1-6	TRBD1	TRBV5-1	many	TGCGCCAGCAGCTTGTCAGGGGGCTCCTATAATTCACCCCTCCACTTT	CASSLSGGSYNSPLHF
TRBJ2-7	TRBD2	TRBV19	many	TGTGCCAGTAGTCCCCAGGGAGGGGCACCTTCCTACGAGCAGTACTTC	CASSPQGGAPSYEQYF
TRBJ2-7	.	TRBV28	many	TGTGCCAGCAGTTTTGGATTCGGGAACGAGCAGTACTTC	CASSFGFGNEQYF
TRBJ1-6	.	TRBV10-3	many	TGTGCCATCAGTGCCGCAGGTGGTAATTCACCCCTCCACTTT	CAISAAGGNSPLHF
TRBJ2-5	.	TRBV7-2	many	TGTGCCAGCAGCTATGGAGGAGAGACCCAGTACTTC	CASSYGGETQYF
TRBJ2-1	TRBD2	TRBV6-1	.	TGTGCCATCTCAAGCGCGGGGGGGCGGTCGGAGCAGTTCTTC	CAISSAGGRSEQFF
TRBJ2-3	.	TRBV29-1	.	TGCAGCGTTCAGTCGGATACGCAGTATTTT	CSVQSDTQYF
TRBJ2-3	TRBD2	TRBV7-2	many	TGTGCCAGCAGCCTTGCTTCGGGCTCAGCGGGGGTTACGCAGTATTTT	CASSLASGSAGVTQYF
TRBJ2-5	.	TRBV5-4	medium-sized	TGTGCCAGCAGCTCCACCCGGGGGCCCGGGGAGACCCAGTACTTC	CASSSTRGPGETQYF
TRBJ2-5	TRBD2	TRBV5-4	many	TGTGCCGGGTCCTTAGCGGGAGTGGAGACCCAGTACTTC	CAGSLAGVETQYF
TRBJ1-4	.	TRBV11-2	many	TGTGCCAGCAGCTCGGGGCTTCGGGCAACTAATGAAAAACTGTTTTTT	CASSSGLRATNEKLFF
TRBJ2-7	TRBD2	TRBV7-9	many	TGTGCCAGCAGCCCGGGACTAGCGGGGGGACCGTACTTC	CASSPGLAGGPYF